Sequencing of this T cell receptor beta chain was carried out in a study of a mutant IDH1 vaccine in newly diagnosed glioma. About the research overall: Males made up about 62% and females roughly 40% of treated patients, whose mean age was around 40 years. Receipt of radiotherapy, temozolomide, or both preceded the study, and most received both. Overall study results and limits: About 92% of patients showed vaccine-induced immune responses across multiple MHC alleles. Shifts in the top peripheral T cell clonotypes seemed unrelated to pseudoprogression.

J was trimmed by 5 bases and V by 3 bases; bases with no gene match: 5. The CDR3 spans 15 residues. Germline CDR1 reads LNHNV; CDR2 reads YYDKDF (reference sequence). Clones were read by immunoSEQ multiplex PCR, and TCRdb kept only the in-frame ones, dropping some. The sample yields about 59,000 clones, about nine tenths seen once. For this clone: Its target is unknown.

As to time point: baseline, week 1 (first vaccination visit). Treatment reported: pre-vaccination baseline after standard-of-care therapy. The chain joins TRBV15 to TRBJ1-1; 11 positions match TRBD1. The sequenced sample was PBMCs, obtained from a glioma patient treated with radiotherapy, temozolomide or both. The clonotype was recovered from a man aged 50 to 59 with glioma. The CDR3 loop is CATSRGTGGKTEAFF. The DNA for the CDR3 is TGTGCCACCAGCAGGGGGACAGGGGGAAAGACTGAAGCTTTCTTT. The full variable domain, its missing parts supplied by reference TRBV15 and TRBJ1-1, is DAMVIQNPRYQVTQFGKPVTLSCSQTLNHNVMYWYQQKSSQAPKLLFHYYDKDFNNEADTPDNFQSRRPNTSFCFLDIRSPGLGDTAMYLCATSRGTGGKTEAFFGQGTRLTVV.